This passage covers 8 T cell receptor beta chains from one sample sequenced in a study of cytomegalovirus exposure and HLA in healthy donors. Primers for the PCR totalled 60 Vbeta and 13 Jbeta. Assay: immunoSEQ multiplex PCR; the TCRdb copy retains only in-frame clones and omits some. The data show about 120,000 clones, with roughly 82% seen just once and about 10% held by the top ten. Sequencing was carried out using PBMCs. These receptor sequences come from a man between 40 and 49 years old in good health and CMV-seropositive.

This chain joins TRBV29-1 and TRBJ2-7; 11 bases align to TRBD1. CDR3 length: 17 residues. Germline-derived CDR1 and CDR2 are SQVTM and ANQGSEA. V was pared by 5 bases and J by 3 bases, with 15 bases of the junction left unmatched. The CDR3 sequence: CSVTGPHPGTGGYEQYF. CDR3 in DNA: TGCAGCGTTACGGGCCCGCACCCCGGGACAGGGGGCTACGAGCAGTACTTC.

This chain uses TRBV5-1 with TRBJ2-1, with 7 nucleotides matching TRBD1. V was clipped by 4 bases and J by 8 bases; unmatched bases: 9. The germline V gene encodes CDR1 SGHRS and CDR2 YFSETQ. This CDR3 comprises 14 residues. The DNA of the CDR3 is TGCGCCAGCAGCGGTGGACAGGTGGTTGATGAGCAGTTCTTC. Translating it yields CASSGGQVVDEQFF.

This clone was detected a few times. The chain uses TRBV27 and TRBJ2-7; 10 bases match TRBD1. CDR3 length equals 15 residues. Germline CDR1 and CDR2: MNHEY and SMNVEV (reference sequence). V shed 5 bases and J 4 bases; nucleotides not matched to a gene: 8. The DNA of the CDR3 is TGTGCCAGCAGTCCTGGGACAGGGGTTTTGTACGAGCAGTACTTC. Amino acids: CASSPGTGVLYEQYF.

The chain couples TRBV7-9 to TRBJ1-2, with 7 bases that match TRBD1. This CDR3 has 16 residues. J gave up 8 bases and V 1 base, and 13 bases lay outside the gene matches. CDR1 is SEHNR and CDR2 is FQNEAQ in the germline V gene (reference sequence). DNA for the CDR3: TGTGCCAGCAGCTTAGGAGCAGGGGGTACCCGTCCGGGCTACACCTTC. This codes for CASSLGAGGTRPGYTF.

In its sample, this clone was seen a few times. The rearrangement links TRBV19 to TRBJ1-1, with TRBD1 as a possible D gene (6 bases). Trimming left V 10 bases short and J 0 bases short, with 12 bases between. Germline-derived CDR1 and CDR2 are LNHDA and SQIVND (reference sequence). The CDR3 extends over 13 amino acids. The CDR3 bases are TGTGCCACCCGAGGGACAATGAACACTGAAGCTTTCTTT. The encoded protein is CATRGTMNTEAFF.

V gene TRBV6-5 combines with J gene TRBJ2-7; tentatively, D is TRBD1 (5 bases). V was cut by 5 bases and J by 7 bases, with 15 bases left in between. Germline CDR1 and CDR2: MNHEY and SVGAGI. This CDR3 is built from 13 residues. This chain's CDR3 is CASSLVRGREQYF. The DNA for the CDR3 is TGTGCCAGCAGTCTGGTAAGGGGAAGGGAGCAGTACTTC.

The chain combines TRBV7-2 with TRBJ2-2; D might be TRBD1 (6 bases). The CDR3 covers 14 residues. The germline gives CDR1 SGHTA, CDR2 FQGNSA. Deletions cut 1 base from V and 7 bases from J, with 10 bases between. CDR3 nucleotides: TGTGCCAGCAGCTTAGGTACAGGGCGCGGGGAGCTGTTTTTT. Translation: CASSLGTGRGELFF. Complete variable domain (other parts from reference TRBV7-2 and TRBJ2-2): GAGVSQSPSNKVTEKGKDVELRCDPISGHTALYWYRQSLGQGLEFLIYFQGNSAPDKSGLPSDRFSAERTGGSVSTLTIQRTQQEDSAVYLCASSLGTGRGELFFGEGSRLTVL.

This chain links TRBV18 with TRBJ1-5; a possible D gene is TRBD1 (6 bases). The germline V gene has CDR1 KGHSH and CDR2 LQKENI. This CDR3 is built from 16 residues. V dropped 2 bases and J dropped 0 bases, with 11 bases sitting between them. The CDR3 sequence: CASSPGQFNSNQPQHF. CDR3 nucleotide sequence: TGTGCCAGCTCACCAGGACAGTTTAATAGCAATCAGCCCCAGCATTTT. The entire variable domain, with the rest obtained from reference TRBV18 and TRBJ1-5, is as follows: NAGVMQNPRHLVRRRGQEARLRCSPMKGHSHVYWYRQLPEEGLKFMVYLQKENIIDESGMPKERFSAEFPKEGPSILRIQQVVRGDSAAYFCASSPGQFNSNQPQHFGDGTRLSIL.